These 13 T cell receptor beta chains originate from one sample sequenced in a study of technical replicates of blood from several donors. TCRdb's table, derived via immunoSEQ multiplex PCR, lists solely in-frame clones and lacks some. Of nearly 80,000 clones in the sample, around nine tenths were seen once. Specimen: T cells isolated from PBMCs. These receptors were collected from a human donor in good health.

The chain employs TRBV4-3 and TRBJ1-2; 7 bases are shared with TRBD1. The germline V gene has CDR1 LGHNA and CDR2 YSLEER. CDR3 length equals 14 residues. V lost 1 base and J lost 8; bases outside the gene matches: 7. The CDR3 loop is CASSQVQGMNGYTF. CDR3 coding DNA: TGCGCCAGCAGCCAAGTACAGGGGATGAACGGCTACACCTTC.

J is TRBJ2-7 and V is TRBV19; 7 bases fit TRBD2. CDR1 and CDR2 (germline): LNHDA, SQIVND (reference sequence). The CDR3 runs to 14 residues. The J segment lost 2 bases and the V segment lost 10 bases, leaving 11 bases of the junction unmatched. The chain's CDR3 is CATSREVPPYEQYF. The CDR3 bases are TGTGCCACTTCTCGGGAGGTCCCTCCCTACGAGCAGTACTTC.

The J gene is TRBJ2-7, the V gene TRBV9; D is possibly TRBD2 (5 bases). V was clipped by 0 bases and J by 2 bases, with 9 bases between them. Germline-derived CDR1 and CDR2 are SGDLS and YYNGEE. This CDR3 contains 14 residues. DNA for the CDR3: TGTGCCAGCAGCGTAGGGATGGGAGCCTACGAGCAGTACTTC. Translation: CASSVGMGAYEQYF.

V gene TRBV4-2 combines with J gene TRBJ1-2; D is ambiguous. Germline V CDR1 and CDR2: LGHNA, YNFKEQ. Trimming removed 0 bases from V and 5 bases from J, with 22 bases in between. The length of the CDR3 is 18 residues. The CDR3 here is CASSQDSFRTDYTYGYTF. The CDR3 coding sequence is TGTGCCAGCAGCCAAGATTCGTTTCGTACGGACTACACGTATGGCTACACCTTC.

This clone was detected only once. The rearrangement links TRBV6-4 to TRBJ2-1; TRBD2 matches 7 bases. The CDR3 contains 18 residues. V lost 6 bases to trimming and J lost 3 bases; unmatched junction nucleotides: 17. Per the germline V gene, CDR1 is MRHNA and CDR2 is SNTAGT. For the CDR3, the DNA is TGTGCCAGCAGCCAAAAACACTCTTTAGCGGGCCTCTACAATGAGCAGTTCTTC. Residues: CASSQKHSLAGLYNEQFF.

This sequence joins TRBV6-6 and TRBJ2-2; 8 bases fit TRBD1. Germline-derived CDR1 and CDR2 are MNHNY and SVGAGI (reference sequence). V was pared by 0 bases and J by 6 bases, with 3 bases of the junction left unmatched. The CDR3 is 15 amino acids. CDR3 coding DNA: TGTGCCAGCAGTTACTCGACAGGGGTCGCCGGGGAGCTGTTTTTT. Translating gives CASSYSTGVAGELFF.

This chain uses TRBV18 with TRBJ2-7; 9 nucleotides match TRBD2. CDR1 KGHSH and CDR2 LQKENI come from the germline V gene. J gave up 2 bases and V 4 bases, and 6 bases lay outside the gene matches. This CDR3 is 15 amino acids long. Here the CDR3 DNA reads TGTGCCAGCTCACTCGTAGCGGGGGTTCCCTACGAGCAGTACTTC. Translation: CASSLVAGVPYEQYF. Together with reference TRBV18 and TRBJ2-7, the CDR3 gives the full variable domain: NAGVMQNPRHLVRRRGQEARLRCSPMKGHSHVYWYRQLPEEGLKFMVYLQKENIIDESGMPKERFSAEFPKEGPSILRIQQVVRGDSAAYFCASSLVAGVPYEQYFGPGTRLTVT.

The chain combines TRBV7-9 with TRBJ2-7; TRBD1 matches 9 bases. The ends lost 5 bases at V and 4 bases at J; junction bases unmatched: 9. Germline values: CDR1 SEHNR, CDR2 FQNEAQ (reference sequence). The CDR3 has 15 residues. The CDR3 DNA reads TGTGCCAGCAGCCTGACGGGACAGGGCCAATACGAGCAGTACTTC. Protein sequence: CASSLTGQGQYEQYF.

This clone showed up just once. This sequence joins TRBV6-1 and TRBJ1-2, with D perhaps matching TRBD1 (6 bases). V was clipped by 6 bases and J by 8 bases, with 10 bases between them. The V gene's germline CDR1 is MNHNS and CDR2 SASEGT. This CDR3 region has 11 residues. CDR3 DNA: TGTGCCAGCAGACAGGGAGAGGGCTACACCTTC. Its translation: CASRQGEGYTF.

The chain links TRBV6-5 to TRBJ2-1; 12 bases line up with TRBD2. The J segment lost 10 bases and the V segment lost 7 bases, leaving 11 bases of the junction unmatched. The CDR3 contains 15 residues. Germline assignment: CDR1 MNHEY and CDR2 SVGAGI. DNA for the CDR3: TGTGCCAGCAACCTTCTAGCGGGAGGGCCAGGGGAGCAGTTCTTC. Translation gives CASNLLAGGPGEQFF.

The rearrangement uses TRBV27 and TRBJ2-2; 7 bases align to TRBD2. Per the germline V gene, CDR1 is MNHEY and CDR2 is SMNVEV (reference sequence). Losses at the gene ends were 0 bases for V and 4 bases for J; bases not matched to a gene: 5. The CDR3 contains 16 residues. CDR3 in DNA: TGTGCCAGCAGTTTATCTGCGGGAGAAGTCACCGGGGAGCTGTTTTTT. Translated, it gives CASSLSAGEVTGELFF.

The chain links TRBV11-2 to TRBJ2-1; possibly TRBD1 for D (6 bases). The germline V and J ends were trimmed by 3 bases and 7 bases, with 10 bases remaining between them. CDR1 and CDR2 from the germline V gene are SGHAT and FQNNGV. This CDR3 is built from 13 residues. This CDR3 is CASSLTGENEQFF. The CDR3 DNA sequence: TGTGCCAGCAGCTTGACAGGAGAAAATGAGCAGTTCTTC.

J is TRBJ2-7 and V is TRBV6-1; the D gene is possibly TRBD1 (5 bases). The CDR3 consists of 15 residues. Germline lookup yields CDR1 MNHNS and CDR2 SASEGT. V lost 7 bases to trimming and J lost 0 bases, with 16 bases between them. The CDR3 DNA is TGTGCCAGCACCCCTTACAGGTGGGGCTCCTACGAGCAGTACTTC. The encoded protein is CASTPYRWGSYEQYF.